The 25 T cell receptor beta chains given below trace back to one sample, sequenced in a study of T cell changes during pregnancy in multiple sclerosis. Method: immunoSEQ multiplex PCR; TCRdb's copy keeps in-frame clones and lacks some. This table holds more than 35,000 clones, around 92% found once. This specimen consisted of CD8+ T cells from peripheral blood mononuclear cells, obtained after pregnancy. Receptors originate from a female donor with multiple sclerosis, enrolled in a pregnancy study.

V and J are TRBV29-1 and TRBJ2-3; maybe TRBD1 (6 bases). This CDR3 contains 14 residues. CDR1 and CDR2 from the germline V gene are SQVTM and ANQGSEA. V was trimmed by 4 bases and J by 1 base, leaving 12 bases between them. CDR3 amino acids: CSVVPGDRTDTQYF. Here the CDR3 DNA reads TGCAGCGTTGTCCCAGGGGATCGCACAGATACGCAGTATTTT.

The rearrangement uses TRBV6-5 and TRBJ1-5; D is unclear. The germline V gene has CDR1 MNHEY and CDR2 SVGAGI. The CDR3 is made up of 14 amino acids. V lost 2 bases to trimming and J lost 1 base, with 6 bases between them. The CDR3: CASSYGVSNQPQHF. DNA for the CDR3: TGTGCCAGCAGTTACGGAGTGAGCAATCAGCCCCAGCATTTT.

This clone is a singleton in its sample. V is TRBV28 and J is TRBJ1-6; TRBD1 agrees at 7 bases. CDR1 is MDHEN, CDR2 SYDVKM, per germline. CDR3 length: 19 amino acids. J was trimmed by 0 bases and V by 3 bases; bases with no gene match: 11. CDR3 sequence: CASSFDGTDESSYNSPLHF. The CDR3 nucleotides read TGTGCCAGCAGTTTTGACGGGACAGACGAAAGCTCCTATAATTCACCCCTCCACTTT.

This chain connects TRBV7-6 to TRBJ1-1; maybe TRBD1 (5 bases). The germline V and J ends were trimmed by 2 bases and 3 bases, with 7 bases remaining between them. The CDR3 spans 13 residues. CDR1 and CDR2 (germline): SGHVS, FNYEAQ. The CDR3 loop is CASSLLTDTEAFF. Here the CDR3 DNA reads TGTGCCAGCAGCTTATTGACAGACACTGAAGCTTTCTTT.

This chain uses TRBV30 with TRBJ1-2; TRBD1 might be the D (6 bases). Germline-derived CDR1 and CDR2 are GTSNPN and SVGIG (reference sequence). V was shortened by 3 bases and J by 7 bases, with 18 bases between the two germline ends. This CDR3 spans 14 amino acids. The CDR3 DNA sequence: TGTGCCTGGAGGCGGGGGGCGGAACTATTTGGCTACACCTTC. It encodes CAWRRGAELFGYTF.

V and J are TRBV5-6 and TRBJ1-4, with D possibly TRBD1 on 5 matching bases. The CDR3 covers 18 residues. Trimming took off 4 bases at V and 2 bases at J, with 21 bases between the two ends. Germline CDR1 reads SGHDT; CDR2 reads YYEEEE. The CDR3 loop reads CASSPLGGEEWTNEKLFF. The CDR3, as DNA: TGTGCCAGCAGCCCACTCGGGGGAGAGGAGTGGACTAATGAAAAACTGTTTTTT.

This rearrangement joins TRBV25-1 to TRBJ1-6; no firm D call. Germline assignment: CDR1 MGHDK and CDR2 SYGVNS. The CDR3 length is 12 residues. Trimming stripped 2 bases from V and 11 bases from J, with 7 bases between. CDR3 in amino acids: CASSETGTPLHF. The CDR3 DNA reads TGTGCCAGCAGTGAAACGGGGACACCCCTCCACTTT.

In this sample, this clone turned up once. The CDR3 region is CAWSRVNLDRVGYTF. The CDR3 nucleotides read TGTGCCTGGAGTCGGGTCAACCTAGACAGGGTGGGCTACACCTTC. The rearrangement links TRBV30 to TRBJ1-2; 7 bases agree with TRBD1. The junction had 14 bases not matched to a gene; V was cut back by 2 bases and J by 8 bases. This CDR3 is 15 amino acids long. CDR1 and CDR2 from the germline V gene are GTSNPN and SVGIG (reference sequence).

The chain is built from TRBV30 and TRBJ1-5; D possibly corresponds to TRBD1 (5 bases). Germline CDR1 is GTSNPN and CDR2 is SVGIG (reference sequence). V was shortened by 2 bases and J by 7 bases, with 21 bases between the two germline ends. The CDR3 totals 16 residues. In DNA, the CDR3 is TGTGCCTGGAGTTGGTTGGTGGGCAGGGTATTCCAGCCCCAGCATTTT. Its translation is CAWSWLVGRVFQPQHF.

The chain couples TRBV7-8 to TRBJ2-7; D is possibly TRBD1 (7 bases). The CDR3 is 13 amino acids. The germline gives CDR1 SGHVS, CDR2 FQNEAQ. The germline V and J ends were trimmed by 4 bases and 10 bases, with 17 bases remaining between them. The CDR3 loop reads CASSYSGDSTQYF. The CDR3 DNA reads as TGTGCCAGCAGCTACTCGGGGGACAGCACACAGTACTTC.

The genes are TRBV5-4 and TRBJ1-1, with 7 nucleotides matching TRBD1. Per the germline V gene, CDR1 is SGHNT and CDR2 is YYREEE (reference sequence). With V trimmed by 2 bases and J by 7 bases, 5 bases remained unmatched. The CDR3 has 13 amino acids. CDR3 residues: CASSFQGDIEAFF. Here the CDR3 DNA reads TGTGCCAGCAGCTTTCAGGGGGACATTGAAGCTTTCTTT.

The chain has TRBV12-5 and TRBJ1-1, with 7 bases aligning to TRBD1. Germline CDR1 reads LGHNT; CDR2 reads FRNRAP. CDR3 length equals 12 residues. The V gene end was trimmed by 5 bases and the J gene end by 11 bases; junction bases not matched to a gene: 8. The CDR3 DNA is TGTGCTAGTGGTCTACAGGGGCGAGGGGCTTTCTTT. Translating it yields CASGLQGRGAFF.

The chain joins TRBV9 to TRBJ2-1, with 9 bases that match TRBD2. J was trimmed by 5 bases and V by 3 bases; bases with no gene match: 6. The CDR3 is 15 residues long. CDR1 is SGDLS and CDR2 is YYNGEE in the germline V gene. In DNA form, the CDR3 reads TGTGCCAGCAGCGCGTGGGCTAGCGGGAACAATGAGCAGTTCTTC. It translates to CASSAWASGNNEQFF.

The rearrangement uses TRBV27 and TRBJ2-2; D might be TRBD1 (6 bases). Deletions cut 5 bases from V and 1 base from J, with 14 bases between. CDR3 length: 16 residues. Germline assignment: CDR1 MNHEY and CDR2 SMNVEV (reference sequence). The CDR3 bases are TGTGCCAGCAGTCCCAGGACAGTAAAGAACACCGGGGAGCTGTTTTTT. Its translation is CASSPRTVKNTGELFF.

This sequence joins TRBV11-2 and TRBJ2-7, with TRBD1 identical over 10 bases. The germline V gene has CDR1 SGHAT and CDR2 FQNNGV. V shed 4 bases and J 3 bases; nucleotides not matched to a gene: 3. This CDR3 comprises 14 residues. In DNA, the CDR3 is TGTGCCAGCAGCTCGACAGGGGGCGTCTACGAGCAGTACTTC. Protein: CASSSTGGVYEQYF.

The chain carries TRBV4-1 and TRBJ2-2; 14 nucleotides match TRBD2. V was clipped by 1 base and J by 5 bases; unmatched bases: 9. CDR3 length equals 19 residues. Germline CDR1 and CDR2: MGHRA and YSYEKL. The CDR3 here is CASSQAGTSGSLYTGELFF. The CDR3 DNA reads TGCGCCAGCAGCCAAGCCGGGACTAGCGGGAGTCTGTATACCGGGGAGCTGTTTTTT.

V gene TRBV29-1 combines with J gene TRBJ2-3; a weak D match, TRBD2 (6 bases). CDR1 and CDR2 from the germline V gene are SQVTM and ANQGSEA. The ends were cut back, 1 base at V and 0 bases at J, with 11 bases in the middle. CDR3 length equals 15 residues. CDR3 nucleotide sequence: TGCAGCGTTGAAGCGGGGCGGGGTAGCACAGATACGCAGTATTTT. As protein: CSVEAGRGSTDTQYF.

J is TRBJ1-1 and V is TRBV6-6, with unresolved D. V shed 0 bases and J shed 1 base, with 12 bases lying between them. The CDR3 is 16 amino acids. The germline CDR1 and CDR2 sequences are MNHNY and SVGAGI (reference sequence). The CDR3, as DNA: TGTGCCAGCAGTTACTCGAGAGCTACTTCGAACACTGAAGCTTTCTTT. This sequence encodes CASSYSRATSNTEAFF.

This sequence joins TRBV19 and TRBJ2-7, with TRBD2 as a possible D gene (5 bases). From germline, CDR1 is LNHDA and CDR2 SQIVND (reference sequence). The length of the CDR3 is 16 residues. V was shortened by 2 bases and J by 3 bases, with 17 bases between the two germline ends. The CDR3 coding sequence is TGTGCCAGTAGTATACACCCCGGGTCTGAGGGCTACGAGCAGTACTTC. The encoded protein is CASSIHPGSEGYEQYF.

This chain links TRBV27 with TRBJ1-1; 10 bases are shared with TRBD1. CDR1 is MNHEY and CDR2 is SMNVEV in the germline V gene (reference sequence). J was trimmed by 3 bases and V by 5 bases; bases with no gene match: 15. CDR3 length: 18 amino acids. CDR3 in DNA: TGTGCCAGCAGTGCACTCAAACCGGGACAGGGGTGGTACACTGAAGCTTTCTTT. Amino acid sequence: CASSALKPGQGWYTEAFF.

CDR3 bases: TGTGCCAGCAGCTTACCGGGACAGCCTATATACGAGCAGTACTTC. It translates to CASSLPGQPIYEQYF. The chain links TRBV7-8 to TRBJ2-7, with 7 bases aligning to TRBD1. This CDR3 comprises 15 residues. Trimming cost V 2 bases and J 4 bases; bases outside gene matches: 8. Germline assignment: CDR1 SGHVS and CDR2 FQNEAQ.

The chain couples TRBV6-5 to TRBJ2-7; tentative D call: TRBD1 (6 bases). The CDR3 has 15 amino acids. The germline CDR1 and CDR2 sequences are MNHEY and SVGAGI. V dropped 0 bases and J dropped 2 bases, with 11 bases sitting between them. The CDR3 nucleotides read TGTGCCAGCAGTTACTCGGGGACACACACCTACGAGCAGTACTTC. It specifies CASSYSGTHTYEQYF.

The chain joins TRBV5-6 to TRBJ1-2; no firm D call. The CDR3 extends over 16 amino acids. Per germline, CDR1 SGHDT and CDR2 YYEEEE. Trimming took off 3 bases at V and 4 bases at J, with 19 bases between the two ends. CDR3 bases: TGTGCCAGCAGCTCTTTTCAGCGGGTTCTCGTCTATGGCTACACCTTC. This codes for CASSSFQRVLVYGYTF.

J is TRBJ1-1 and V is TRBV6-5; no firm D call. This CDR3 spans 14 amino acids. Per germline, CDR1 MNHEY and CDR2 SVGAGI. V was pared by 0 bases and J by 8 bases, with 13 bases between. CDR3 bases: TGTGCCAGCAGTTACTCCGGGCCGGGAACCGAAGCTTTCTTT. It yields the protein CASSYSGPGTEAFF.

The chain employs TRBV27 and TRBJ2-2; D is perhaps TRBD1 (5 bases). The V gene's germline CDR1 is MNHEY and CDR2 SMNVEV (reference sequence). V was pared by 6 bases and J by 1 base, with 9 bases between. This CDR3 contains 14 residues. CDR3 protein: CASSRVGNTGELFF. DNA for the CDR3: TGTGCCAGCAGCAGGGTCGGGAACACCGGGGAGCTGTTTTTT.